Following are 25 T cell receptor beta chains from one sample sequenced in a study of beta chain features in type 1 diabetes. Of the isolated RNA, all was reverse transcribed, and so the sequenced material was expressed TCRB transcripts. Produced via immunoSEQ multiplex PCR; TCRdb's table is partial and in-frame only. The sample has 680,000 or so clones; around 15% are singletons. The sequenced material came from naive CD4+ T cells from blood. Source of these receptors: a man younger than 35 in good health.

As to this clone: A junction end diverges from the germline sequence, so it may reflect a read error. Other DNA sequences in the sample encode the same CDR3. The CDR3 DNA reads TGTGCTAGCAGCCTCGACAGGGGGACCGGGGAGCTGTTTTTT. This gives the protein CASSLDRGTGELFF. J is TRBJ2-2 and V is TRBV7-7, with 9 nucleotides matching TRBD1. Germline CDR1 SSHAT, CDR2 FNYEAQ (reference sequence). This CDR3 comprises 14 residues.

This clone was detected only a few times. In nucleotides, the CDR3 is TGTGCCAGCAGTTACGGGGGGACTAGCGCGACCTACGAGCAGTACTTC. Protein sequence: CASSYGGTSATYEQYF. The V and J genes are TRBV6-5 and TRBJ2-7, with 10 bases identical to TRBD2. This CDR3 has 16 residues. Trimming cost V 2 bases and J 2 bases; bases outside gene matches: 6. The V gene's germline CDR1 is MNHEY and CDR2 SVGAGI.

This clone has a handful of counts. This chain joins TRBV15 and TRBJ2-5; D may be TRBD1 (6 bases). From germline, CDR1 is LNHNV and CDR2 YYDKDF (reference sequence). The CDR3 spans 14 residues. Trimming took 0 bases from V and 3 from J, leaving 8 bases between them. In DNA form, the CDR3 reads TGTGCCACCAGCAGAGATTGGACAGAAGAGACCCAGTACTTC. Its translation: CATSRDWTEETQYF. Combining the CDR3 with reference TRBV15 and TRBJ2-5 gives the whole variable domain DAMVIQNPRYQVTQFGKPVTLSCSQTLNHNVMYWYQQKSSQAPKLLFHYYDKDFNNEADTPDNFQSRRPNTSFCFLDIRSPGLGDTAMYLCATSRDWTEETQYFGPGTRLLVL.

In nucleotides, the CDR3 is TGTGCCAGCAGTGACTCGAGAGGGGACGAGCAGTACTTC. Its protein is CASSDSRGDEQYF. The J gene is TRBJ2-7, the V gene TRBV6-4; either TRBD1 or TRBD2 may fit D (5 bases each). V was pared by 0 bases and J by 5 bases, with 8 bases between. CDR3 length: 13 amino acids. CDR1 is MRHNA and CDR2 is SNTAGT in the germline V gene.

This clone showed up just a few times. Mismatch with germline at one junction end may stem from a read error. The chain combines TRBV28 with TRBJ2-7, with D possibly called TRBD1 or TRBD2 (5 bases each). Germline assignment: CDR1 MDHEN and CDR2 SYDVKM. The CDR3 spans 12 residues. The CDR3 region is CASTLGTYEQYF. CDR3 coding DNA: TGTGCCAGCACTTTAGGGACGTACGAGCAGTACTTC.

This clone was detected a few times. The chain employs TRBV6-1 and TRBJ2-7; 10 bases align to TRBD1. V shed 11 bases and J 6 bases; nucleotides not matched to a gene: 10. CDR1 and CDR2 (germline): MNHNS, SASEGT. This CDR3 spans 13 amino acids. CDR3 in amino acids: CAGRQGAISEQYF. CDR3 nucleotide sequence: TGTGCCGGTAGACAGGGGGCAATAAGCGAGCAGTACTTC.

This clone was counted between two and nine times. The rearrangement links TRBV9 to TRBJ2-5; D not resolved. V gave up 0 bases and J gave up 8 bases, with 14 bases separating them. The germline V gene has CDR1 SGDLS and CDR2 YYNGEE. The CDR3 covers 14 residues. The CDR3 sequence: CASSVEVPPQTQYF. The CDR3 nucleotides read TGTGCCAGCAGCGTAGAGGTGCCCCCGCAAACCCAGTACTTC.

This clone turned up a few times. The chain couples TRBV5-1 to TRBJ2-2; D may be TRBD2 (6 bases). The ends were cut back, 3 bases at V and 0 bases at J, with 6 bases in the middle. The germline gives CDR1 SGHRS, CDR2 YFSETQ. This CDR3 contains 14 residues. CDR3 in DNA: TGCGCCAGCAGCTGGACTACGAACACCGGGGAGCTGTTTTTT. Residues: CASSWTTNTGELFF.

The gene calls are TRBV7-2 and TRBJ2-5; 8 bases line up with TRBD2. Trimming removed 5 bases from V and 2 bases from J; junction bases left unmatched: 13. Germline values: CDR1 SGHTA, CDR2 FQGNSA. The CDR3 has 17 residues. The CDR3 spells CASSPRVVAGLQETQYF. The CDR3 bases are TGTGCCAGCAGCCCCCGCGTCGTAGCGGGGTTACAAGAGACCCAGTACTTC.

V gene TRBV5-1 combines with J gene TRBJ2-3; D is undetermined. This CDR3 comprises 15 residues. V was cut by 0 bases and J by 2 bases, with 10 bases left in between. Germline V gene data show CDR1 as SGHRS and CDR2 as YFSETQ. CDR3 in DNA: TGCGCCAGCAGCTTGGCGAGACTTTCCACAGATACGCAGTATTTT. Translated, it gives CASSLARLSTDTQYF.

This chain joins TRBV19 and TRBJ1-1, with D possibly TRBD1 on 6 matching bases. Germline assignment: CDR1 LNHDA and CDR2 SQIVND (reference sequence). The CDR3 has 13 amino acids. Trimming removed 5 bases from V and 6 bases from J, with 13 bases in between. The CDR3 protein is CASSPSGGAEAFF. The CDR3 DNA sequence: TGTGCCAGTAGTCCCTCCGGGGGCGCTGAAGCTTTCTTT.

As regards this clone: The identical CDR3 is also encoded by other nucleotide sequences in the sample. The rearrangement links TRBV5-1 to TRBJ2-5, with D unresolved. The CDR3 length is 12 residues. Germline V lookup: CDR1 SGHRS, CDR2 YFSETQ. The V end lost 1 base, the J end lost 3 bases, and 4 bases lay between the germline ends. The CDR3 here is CASSLPEETQYF. As DNA, the CDR3 is TGCGCCAGCAGCTTGCCTGAAGAGACCCAGTACTTC.

The V call is TRBV28, the J call TRBJ1-1, with 9 bases lining up with TRBD1. The germline CDR1 and CDR2 sequences are MDHEN and SYDVKM. The CDR3 is 15 amino acids. Germline trimming cut 6 bases from V and 5 bases from J; bases unmatched to any gene: 10. The CDR3 DNA is TGTGCCAGCAGCGCCCGCCGGGACAGGGCTACTGAAGCTTTCTTT. It codes for CASSARRDRATEAFF.

The chain couples TRBV4-3 to TRBJ2-2, with TRBD2 matching 11 bases. Losses at the gene ends were 2 bases for V and 0 bases for J; bases not matched to a gene: 8. CDR1 LGHNA and CDR2 YSLEER come from the germline V gene. CDR3 length: 19 residues. This CDR3 is CASSQRLAGGLANTGELFF. DNA of the CDR3: TGCGCCAGCAGCCAAAGGCTAGCGGGGGGACTCGCGAACACCGGGGAGCTGTTTTTT.

The rearrangement uses TRBV28 and TRBJ2-5, with 10 positions matching TRBD2. Trimming took 5 bases from V and 8 from J; bases not matched to a gene: 8. CDR3 length equals 14 residues. Germline lookup yields CDR1 MDHEN and CDR2 SYDVKM. CDR3 in DNA: TGTGCCAGCAGTGTCACTAGCGGGGCATCCACCCAGTACTTC. Translating it yields CASSVTSGASTQYF. The whole variable domain, filled in from reference TRBV28 and TRBJ2-5, reads DVKVTQSSRYLVKRTGEKVFLECVQDMDHENMFWYRQDPGLGLRLIYFSYDVKMKEKGDIPEGYSVSREKKERFSLILESASTNQTSMYLCASSVTSGASTQYFGPGTRLLVL.

The gene calls are TRBV28 and TRBJ1-1; 12 bases line up with TRBD1. The CDR3 has 13 residues. The V segment lost 8 bases and the J segment 5 bases; nucleotides outside the gene matches: 3. CDR1 MDHEN and CDR2 SYDVKM come from the germline V gene. The DNA of the CDR3 is TGTGCCAGCGGGACAGGGGGCAGGACTGAAGCTTTCTTT. This sequence encodes CASGTGGRTEAFF.

This clone was found a few times. V and J are TRBV15 and TRBJ2-1, with 11 bases identical to TRBD2. The junction had 4 bases not matched to a gene; V was cut back by 6 bases and J by 0 bases. CDR3 length equals 16 residues. Germline V CDR1 and CDR2: LNHNV, YYDKDF (reference sequence). The CDR3 loop reads CATSASGRFSYNEQFF. The CDR3 DNA follows: TGTGCCACCAGTGCTAGCGGGAGGTTCTCCTACAATGAGCAGTTCTTC. Full variable domain (remainder filled in from reference TRBV15 and TRBJ2-1): DAMVIQNPRYQVTQFGKPVTLSCSQTLNHNVMYWYQQKSSQAPKLLFHYYDKDFNNEADTPDNFQSRRPNTSFCFLDIRSPGLGDTAMYLCATSASGRFSYNEQFFGPGTRLTVL.

This clone came up a few times. The chain recombines TRBV18 with TRBJ2-1; D call uncertain. CDR3 length: 15 amino acids. From germline, CDR1 is KGHSH and CDR2 LQKENI. V lost 1 base and J 2 bases, leaving 9 bases between the germline ends. The CDR3 bases are TGTGCCAGCTCACCACGGTCTCAGGCCTACAATGAGCAGTTCTTC. Amino acids: CASSPRSQAYNEQFF.

This clone was seen a handful of times. This rearrangement joins TRBV15 to TRBJ1-1, with D uncertain. Trimming left V 1 base short and J 0 bases short, with 9 bases between. The CDR3 is 15 amino acids. Germline V gene data show CDR1 as LNHNV and CDR2 as YYDKDF (reference sequence). This CDR3 is CATSRGGGLNTEAFF. The CDR3 nucleotides read TGTGCCACCAGCAGAGGAGGAGGGCTGAACACTGAAGCTTTCTTT.

V and J are TRBV28 and TRBJ2-6, with D uncertain. Germline V lookup: CDR1 MDHEN, CDR2 SYDVKM. This CDR3 comprises 14 residues. Between the trimmed V and J ends, which lost 6 bases and 0 bases, there was a span of 6 bases. In DNA, the CDR3 is TGTGCCAGCAGATTCGGCTCTGGGGCCAACGTCCTGACTTTC. Translation gives CASRFGSGANVLTF.

The rearrangement uses TRBV6-6 and TRBJ2-7; D might be TRBD1 (6 bases). Germline V CDR1 and CDR2: MNHNY, SVGAGI (reference sequence). This CDR3 contains 14 residues. The V end was cut by 6 bases, the J end by 2 bases, with 14 bases between. The CDR3 here is CASSRGVGAYEQYF. CDR3 nucleotides: TGTGCCAGCAGCAGGGGAGTTGGGGCCTACGAGCAGTACTTC.

This clone was seen a handful of times. The V and J genes are TRBV5-1 and TRBJ1-2; D gene ambiguous. This CDR3 has 14 amino acids. Trimming left V 0 bases short and J 7 bases short, with 13 bases between. Germline assignment: CDR1 SGHRS and CDR2 YFSETQ. The CDR3 is CASSLEGIQGGYTF. As DNA, the CDR3 is TGCGCCAGCAGCTTGGAGGGCATTCAAGGTGGCTACACCTTC.

The chain is built from TRBV7-3 and TRBJ2-5; D assignment may be TRBD1 or TRBD2 (5 bases each). Trimming took 5 bases from V and 3 from J, leaving 13 bases between them. Germline V gene lookup returns CDR1 SGHTA and CDR2 FQGTGA. This CDR3 has 14 amino acids. The CDR3 loop is CASSVAGTEETQYF. The DNA of the CDR3 is TGTGCCAGCAGCGTCGCCGGGACCGAAGAGACCCAGTACTTC.

J is TRBJ2-7 and V is TRBV2; weak D call: TRBD1 (5 bases). This CDR3 contains 14 residues. CDR1 and CDR2 (germline): SNHLY, FYNNEI. V lost 4 bases, J lost 3 bases, and 13 bases lay in between. The CDR3 sequence: CASSGRGDGYEQYF. Here the CDR3 DNA reads TGTGCCAGCAGTGGAAGGGGCGACGGCTACGAGCAGTACTTC. The whole variable domain, filled in from reference TRBV2 and TRBJ2-7, reads EPEVTQTPSHQVTQMGQEVILRCVPISNHLYFYWYRQILGQKVEFLVSFYNNEISEKSEIFDDQFSVERPDGSNFTLKIRSTKLEDSAMYFCASSGRGDGYEQYFGPGTRLTVT.

As regards this clone: The junction departs from the called germline gene at one end, perhaps through a read error. The chain carries TRBV9 and TRBJ1-2; no definite D call. Germline lookup yields CDR1 SGDLS and CDR2 YYNGEE. The CDR3 sequence is 12 residues long. CDR3 nucleotide sequence: TGTGCCAGCAGCATCGACACCTATGACTACACCTTC. Translation: CASSIDTYDYTF.